This entry is about one T cell receptor beta chain. Only in-frame clones appear in the TCRdb table, and some are missing; sequencing was by immunoSEQ multiplex PCR. The sample carries 20,000 to 25,000 clones, about 40% recorded once. After removal of 6 bases from V and 5 bases from J, the junction contained 12 bases not matched to a gene. Germline V lookup: CDR1 SGHNT, CDR2 YYREEE (reference sequence). The CDR3 extends over 16 amino acids. This specimen comes from a study of graft-versus-host responses after intestinal transplantation. At the level of the study: All recipients got anti-thymocyte globulin induction, then tacrolimus and steroids for three to four years.

The chain uses TRBV5-4 and TRBJ2-2; 8 bases match TRBD2. The sequence came from a human patient who received an intestinal transplant. The sequencing used alloreactive CD4+ T cells from a mixed lymphocyte reaction culture, collected before intestinal transplant. The subset is: CFSE-low proliferating T cells sorted from approximately six-day pre-transplant mixed lymphocyte reaction (GvH or HvG direction). CDR3 nucleotide sequence: TGTGCCAGCACCCCGGGACTAGTACGAAAAACCGGGGAGCTGTTTTTT. Amino acid sequence: CASTPGLVRKTGELFF.